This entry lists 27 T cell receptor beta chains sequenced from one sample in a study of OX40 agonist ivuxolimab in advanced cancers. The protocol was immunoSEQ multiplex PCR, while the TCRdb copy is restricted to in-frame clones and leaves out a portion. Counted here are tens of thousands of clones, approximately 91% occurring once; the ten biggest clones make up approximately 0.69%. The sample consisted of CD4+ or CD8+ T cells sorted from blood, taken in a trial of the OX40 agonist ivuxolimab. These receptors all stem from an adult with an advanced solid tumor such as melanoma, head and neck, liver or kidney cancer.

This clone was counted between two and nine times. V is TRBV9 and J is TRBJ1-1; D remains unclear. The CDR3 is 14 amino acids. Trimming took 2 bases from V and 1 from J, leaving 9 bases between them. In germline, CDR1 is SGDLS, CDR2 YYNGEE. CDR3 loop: CASSVGRPNTEAFF. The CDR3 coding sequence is TGTGCCAGCAGCGTGGGCCGTCCGAACACTGAAGCTTTCTTT. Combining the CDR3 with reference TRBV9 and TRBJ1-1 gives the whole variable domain DSGVTQTPKHLITATGQRVTLRCSPRSGDLSVYWYQQSLDQGLQFLIQYYNGEERAKGNILERFSAQQFPDLHSELNLSSLELGDSALYFCASSVGRPNTEAFFGQGTRLTVV.

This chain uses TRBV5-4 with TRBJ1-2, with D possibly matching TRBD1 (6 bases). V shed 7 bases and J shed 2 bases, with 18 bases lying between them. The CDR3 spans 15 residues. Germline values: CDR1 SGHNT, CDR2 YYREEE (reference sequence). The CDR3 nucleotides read TGTGCCAGCGCCCCCACAGGACAGTCAAACTATGGCTACACCTTC. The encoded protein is CASAPTGQSNYGYTF.

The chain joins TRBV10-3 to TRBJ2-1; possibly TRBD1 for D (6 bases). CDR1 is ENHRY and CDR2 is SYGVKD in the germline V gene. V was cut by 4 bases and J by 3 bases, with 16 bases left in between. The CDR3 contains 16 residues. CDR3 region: CAISGGQRTVYNEQFF. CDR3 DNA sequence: TGTGCCATCAGTGGAGGACAGAGGACGGTCTACAATGAGCAGTTCTTC.

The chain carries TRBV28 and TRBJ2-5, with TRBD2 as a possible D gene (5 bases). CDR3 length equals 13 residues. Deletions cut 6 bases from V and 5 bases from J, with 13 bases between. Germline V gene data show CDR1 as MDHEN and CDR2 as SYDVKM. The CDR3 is CASRQTRVETQYF. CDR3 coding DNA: TGTGCCAGCAGGCAAACTAGGGTTGAGACCCAGTACTTC.

The DNA of the CDR3 is TGTGCCAGCAGCCAATCAACAGCAGGGGACGATGGCTACACCTTC. It encodes CASSQSTAGDDGYTF. The chain combines TRBV28 with TRBJ1-2, with D maybe TRBD1 (6 bases). Germline V gives CDR1 MDHEN, CDR2 SYDVKM. Between the trimmed V and J ends, which lost 6 bases and 6 bases, there was a span of 20 bases. This CDR3 spans 15 amino acids.

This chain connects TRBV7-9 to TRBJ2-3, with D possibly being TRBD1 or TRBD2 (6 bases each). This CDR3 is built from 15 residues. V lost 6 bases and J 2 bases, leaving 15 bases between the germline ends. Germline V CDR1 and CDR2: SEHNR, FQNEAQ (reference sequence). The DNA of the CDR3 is TGTGCCAGCAGTCGGGGGCTAGCACCCACAGATACGCAGTATTTT. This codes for CASSRGLAPTDTQYF.

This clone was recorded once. CDR3 amino acids: CASSQEGLAGGGETQYF. CDR3 DNA sequence: TGCGCCAGCAGCCAAGAGGGTCTAGCGGGAGGTGGGGAGACCCAGTACTTC. This chain links TRBV5-1 with TRBJ2-5, with 11 bases lining up with TRBD2. J was trimmed by 5 bases and V by 4 bases; bases with no gene match: 13. CDR3 length equals 17 residues. From germline, CDR1 is SGHRS and CDR2 YFSETQ.

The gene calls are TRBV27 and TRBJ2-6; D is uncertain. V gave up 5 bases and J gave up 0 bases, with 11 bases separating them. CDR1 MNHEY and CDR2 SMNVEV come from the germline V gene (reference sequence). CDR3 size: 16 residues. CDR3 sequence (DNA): TGTGCCAGCAGTCCCCGGAGTAGCTCTGGGGCCAACGTCCTGACTTTC. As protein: CASSPRSSSGANVLTF.

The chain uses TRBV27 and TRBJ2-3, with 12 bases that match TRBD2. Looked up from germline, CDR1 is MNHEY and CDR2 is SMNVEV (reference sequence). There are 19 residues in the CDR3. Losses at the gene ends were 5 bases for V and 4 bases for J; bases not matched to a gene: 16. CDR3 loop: CASSLSFSSGRASADTQYF. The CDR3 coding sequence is TGTGCCAGCAGTCTCTCGTTTTCTAGCGGGAGGGCCAGCGCAGATACGCAGTATTTT.

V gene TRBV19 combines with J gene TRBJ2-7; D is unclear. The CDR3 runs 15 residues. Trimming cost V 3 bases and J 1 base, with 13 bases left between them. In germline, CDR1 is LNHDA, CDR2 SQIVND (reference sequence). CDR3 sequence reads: CASSMTWAASYEQYF. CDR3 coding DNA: TGTGCCAGTAGTATGACCTGGGCAGCGTCCTACGAGCAGTACTTC.

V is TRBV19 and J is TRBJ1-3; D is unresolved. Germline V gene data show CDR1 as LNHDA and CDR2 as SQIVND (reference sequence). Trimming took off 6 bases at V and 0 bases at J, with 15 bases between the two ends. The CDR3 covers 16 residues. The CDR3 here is CASRDSSVLSGNTIYF. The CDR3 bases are TGTGCCAGTAGGGATTCGTCAGTGCTCTCTGGAAACACCATATATTTT.

The CDR3 nucleotides read TGTGCCAGCAGCTTAGACAGACTGAACACTGAAGCTTTCTTT. Translated: CASSLDRLNTEAFF. The genes are TRBV7-3 and TRBJ1-1; possibly TRBD1 for D (5 bases). The CDR3 covers 14 residues. Trimming took 2 bases from V and 0 from J, leaving 7 bases between them. Germline loops: CDR1 SGHTA, CDR2 FQGTGA.

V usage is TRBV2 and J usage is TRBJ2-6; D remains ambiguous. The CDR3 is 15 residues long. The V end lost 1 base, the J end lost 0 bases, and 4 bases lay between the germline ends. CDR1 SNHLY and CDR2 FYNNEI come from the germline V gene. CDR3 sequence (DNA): TGTGCCAGCAGTGAAGGCACCTCTGGGGCCAACGTCCTGACTTTC. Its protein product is CASSEGTSGANVLTF.

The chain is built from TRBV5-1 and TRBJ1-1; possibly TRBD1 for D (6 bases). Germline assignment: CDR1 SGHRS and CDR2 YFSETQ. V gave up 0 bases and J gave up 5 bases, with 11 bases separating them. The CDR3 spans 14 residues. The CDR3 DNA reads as TGCGCCAGCAGCTTGGAAGGGGACACGACTGAAGCTTTCTTT. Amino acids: CASSLEGDTTEAFF.

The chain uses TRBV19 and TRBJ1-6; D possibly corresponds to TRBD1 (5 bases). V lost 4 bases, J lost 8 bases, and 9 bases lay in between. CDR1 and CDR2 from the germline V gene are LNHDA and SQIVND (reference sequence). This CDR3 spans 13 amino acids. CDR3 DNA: TGTGCCAGTAGTAACGGGGGAGATTCACCCCTCCACTTT. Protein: CASSNGGDSPLHF.

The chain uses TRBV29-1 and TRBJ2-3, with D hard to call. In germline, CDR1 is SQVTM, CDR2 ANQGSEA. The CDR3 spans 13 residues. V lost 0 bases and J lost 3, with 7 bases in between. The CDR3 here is CSVEDPLTDTQYF. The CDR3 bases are TGCAGCGTTGAAGATCCCCTAACAGATACGCAGTATTTT.

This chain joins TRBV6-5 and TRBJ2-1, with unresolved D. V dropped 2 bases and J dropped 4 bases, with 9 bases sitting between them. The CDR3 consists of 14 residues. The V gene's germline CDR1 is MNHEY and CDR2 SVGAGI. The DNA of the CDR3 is TGTGCCAGCAGTTACGATCCCAGATACAATGAGCAGTTCTTC. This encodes CASSYDPRYNEQFF.

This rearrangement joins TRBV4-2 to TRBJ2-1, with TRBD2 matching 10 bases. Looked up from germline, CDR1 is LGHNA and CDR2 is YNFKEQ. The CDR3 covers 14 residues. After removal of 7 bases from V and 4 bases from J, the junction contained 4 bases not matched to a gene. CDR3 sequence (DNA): TGTGCCAGCACCCGGACTAGCGGTTACAATGAGCAGTTCTTC. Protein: CASTRTSGYNEQFF.

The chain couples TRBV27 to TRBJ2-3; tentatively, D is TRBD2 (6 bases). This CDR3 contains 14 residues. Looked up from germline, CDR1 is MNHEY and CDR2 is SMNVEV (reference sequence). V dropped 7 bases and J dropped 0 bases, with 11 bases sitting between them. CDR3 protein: CASTSGVSTDTQYF. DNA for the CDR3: TGTGCCAGCACTTCGGGGGTCAGCACAGATACGCAGTATTTT.

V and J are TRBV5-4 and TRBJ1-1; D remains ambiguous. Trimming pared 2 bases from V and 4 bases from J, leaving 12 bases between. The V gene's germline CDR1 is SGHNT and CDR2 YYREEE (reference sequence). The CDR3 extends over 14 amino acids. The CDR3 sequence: CASSFIAGGTEAFF. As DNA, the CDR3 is TGTGCCAGCAGCTTCATCGCGGGCGGCACTGAAGCTTTCTTT.

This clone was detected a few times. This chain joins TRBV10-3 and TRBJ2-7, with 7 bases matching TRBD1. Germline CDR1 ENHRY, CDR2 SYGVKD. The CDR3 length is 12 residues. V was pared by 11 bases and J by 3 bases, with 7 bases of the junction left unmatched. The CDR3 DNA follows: TGTGCCTCACAGGGGACCATCTACGAGCAGTACTTC. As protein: CASQGTIYEQYF.

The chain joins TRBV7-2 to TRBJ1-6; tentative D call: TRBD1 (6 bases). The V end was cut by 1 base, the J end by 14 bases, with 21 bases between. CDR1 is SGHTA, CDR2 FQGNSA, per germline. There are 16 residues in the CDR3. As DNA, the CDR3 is TGTGCCAGCAGCTTAGGGGTGGAGCAGGGGACTCGGGCCCTCCACTTT. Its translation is CASSLGVEQGTRALHF.

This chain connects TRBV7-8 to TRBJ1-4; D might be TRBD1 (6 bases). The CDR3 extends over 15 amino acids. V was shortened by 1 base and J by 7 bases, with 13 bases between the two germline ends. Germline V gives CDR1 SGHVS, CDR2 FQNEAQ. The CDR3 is CASSLGRGSSEKLFF. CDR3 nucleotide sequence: TGTGCCAGCAGCTTAGGCAGGGGATCAAGTGAAAAACTGTTTTTT.

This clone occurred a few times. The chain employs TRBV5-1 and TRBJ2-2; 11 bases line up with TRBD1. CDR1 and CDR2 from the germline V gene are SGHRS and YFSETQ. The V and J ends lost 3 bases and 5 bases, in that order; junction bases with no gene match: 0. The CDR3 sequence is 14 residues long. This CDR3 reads CASSWDRGTGELFF. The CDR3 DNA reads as TGCGCCAGCAGCTGGGACAGGGGGACCGGGGAGCTGTTTTTT.

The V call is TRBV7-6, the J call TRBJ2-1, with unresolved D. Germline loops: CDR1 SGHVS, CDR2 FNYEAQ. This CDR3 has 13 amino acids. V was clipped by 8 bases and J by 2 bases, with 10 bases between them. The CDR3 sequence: CASSGGTYNEQFF. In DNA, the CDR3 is TGTGCCAGCTCTGGCGGTACCTACAATGAGCAGTTCTTC.

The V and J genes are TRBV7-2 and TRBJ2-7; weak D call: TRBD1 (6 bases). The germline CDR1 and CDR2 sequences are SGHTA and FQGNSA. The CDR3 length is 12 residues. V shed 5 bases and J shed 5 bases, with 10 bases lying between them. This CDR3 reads CASSRTVDEQYF. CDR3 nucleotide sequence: TGTGCCAGCAGCAGGACAGTGGACGAGCAGTACTTC.

CDR3 coding DNA: TGTGCCAGCAGCTTAGTAATGGACAGCATTAATGGCTACACCTTC. As protein: CASSLVMDSINGYTF. This sequence joins TRBV7-2 and TRBJ1-2, with a possible D match to TRBD1 (6 bases). V was shortened by 1 base and J by 6 bases, with 15 bases between the two germline ends. CDR1 is SGHTA, CDR2 FQGNSA, per germline. CDR3 length: 15 residues. The full variable domain, with the rest looked up from reference TRBV7-2 and TRBJ1-2, is GAGVSQSPSNKVTEKGKDVELRCDPISGHTALYWYRQSLGQGLEFLIYFQGNSAPDKSGLPSDRFSAERTGGSVSTLTIQRTQQEDSAVYLCASSLVMDSINGYTFGSGTRLTVV.